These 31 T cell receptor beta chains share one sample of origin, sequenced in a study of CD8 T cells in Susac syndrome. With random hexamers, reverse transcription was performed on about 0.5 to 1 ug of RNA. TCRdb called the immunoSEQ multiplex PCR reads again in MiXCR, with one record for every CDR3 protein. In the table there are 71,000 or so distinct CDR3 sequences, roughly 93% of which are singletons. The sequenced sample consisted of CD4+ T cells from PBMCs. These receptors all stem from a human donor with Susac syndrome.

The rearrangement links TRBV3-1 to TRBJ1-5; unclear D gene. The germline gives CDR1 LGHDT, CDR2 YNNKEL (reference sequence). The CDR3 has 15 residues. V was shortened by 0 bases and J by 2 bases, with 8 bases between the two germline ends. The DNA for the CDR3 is TGTGCCAGCAGCCAAGATGCAGGTTGCAATCAGCCCCAGCATTTT. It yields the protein CASSQDAGCNQPQHF.

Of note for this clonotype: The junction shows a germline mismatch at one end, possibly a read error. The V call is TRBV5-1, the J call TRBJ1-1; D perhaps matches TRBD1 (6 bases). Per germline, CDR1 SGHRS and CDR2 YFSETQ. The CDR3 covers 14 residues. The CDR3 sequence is CASRADSLNTEVFF. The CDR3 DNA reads TGCGCCAGCAGGGCGGACAGCTTGAACACTGAAGTTTTCTTT.

The CDR3 protein is CSANQADRAAETQYF. In DNA form, the CDR3 reads TGCAGTGCCAACCAGGCCGACAGGGCGGCCGAGACCCAGTACTTC. This chain joins TRBV20-1 and TRBJ2-5; 7 bases fit TRBD1. CDR1 is DFQATT and CDR2 is SNEGSKA in the germline V gene (reference sequence). The length of the CDR3 is 15 residues. V shed 6 bases and J 5 bases; nucleotides not matched to a gene: 15.

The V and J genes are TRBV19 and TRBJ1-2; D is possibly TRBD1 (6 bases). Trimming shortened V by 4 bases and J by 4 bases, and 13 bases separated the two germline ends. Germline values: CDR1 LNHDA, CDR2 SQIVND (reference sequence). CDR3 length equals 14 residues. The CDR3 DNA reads TGTGCCAGTAGTACCAATGAGGGGGTCTATGGCTACACCTTC. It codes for CASSTNEGVYGYTF.

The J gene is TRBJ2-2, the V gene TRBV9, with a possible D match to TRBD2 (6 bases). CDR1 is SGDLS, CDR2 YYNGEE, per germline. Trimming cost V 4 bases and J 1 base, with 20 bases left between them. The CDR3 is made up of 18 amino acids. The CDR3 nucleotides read TGTGCCAGCAGCCGTACCGGGCCCCGACTAGTGAACACCGGGGAGCTGTTTTTT. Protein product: CASSRTGPRLVNTGELFF.

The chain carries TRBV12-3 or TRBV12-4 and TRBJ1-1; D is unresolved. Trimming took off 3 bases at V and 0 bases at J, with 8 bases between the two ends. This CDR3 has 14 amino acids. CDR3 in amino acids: CASSLTPVNTEAFF. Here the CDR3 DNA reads TGTGCCAGCAGTTTGACGCCTGTGAACACTGAAGCTTTCTTT.

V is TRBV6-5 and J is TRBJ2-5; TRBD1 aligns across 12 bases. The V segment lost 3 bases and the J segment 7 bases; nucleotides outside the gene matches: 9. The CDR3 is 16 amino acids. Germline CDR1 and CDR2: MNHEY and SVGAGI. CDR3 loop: CASSYGGQGAGGTQYF. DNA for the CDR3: TGTGCCAGCAGTTATGGGGGACAGGGGGCCGGGGGGACCCAGTACTTC.

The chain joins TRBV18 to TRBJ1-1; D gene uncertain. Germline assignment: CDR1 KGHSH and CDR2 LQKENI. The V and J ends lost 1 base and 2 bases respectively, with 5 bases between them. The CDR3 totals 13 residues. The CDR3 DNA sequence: TGTGCCAGCTCACCACAAACAAACACTGAAGCTTTCTTT. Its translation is CASSPQTNTEAFF.

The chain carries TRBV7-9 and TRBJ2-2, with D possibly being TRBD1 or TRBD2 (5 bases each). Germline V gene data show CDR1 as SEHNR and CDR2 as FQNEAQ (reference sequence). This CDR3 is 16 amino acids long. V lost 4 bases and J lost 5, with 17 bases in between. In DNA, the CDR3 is TGTGCCAGCAGCTATGGGGGAGCCCTGGGGACCGGGGAGCTGTTTTTT. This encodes CASSYGGALGTGELFF.

The CDR3 sequence: CASAVRARNSPLHF. As DNA, the CDR3 is TGTGCCAGCGCCGTAAGGGCCCGAAATTCACCCCTCCACTTT. The chain employs TRBV28 and TRBJ1-6; D gene unclear. The V end lost 8 bases, the J end lost 7 bases, and 15 bases lay between the germline ends. In germline, CDR1 is MDHEN, CDR2 SYDVKM. The CDR3 covers 14 residues.

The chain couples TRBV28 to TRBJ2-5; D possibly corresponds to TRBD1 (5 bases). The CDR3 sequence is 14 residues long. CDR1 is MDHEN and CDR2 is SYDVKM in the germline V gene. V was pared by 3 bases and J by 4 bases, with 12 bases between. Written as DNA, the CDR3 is TGTGCCAGCAGTTTTCGGCAGGGCAGAGAGACCCAGTACTTC. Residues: CASSFRQGRETQYF.

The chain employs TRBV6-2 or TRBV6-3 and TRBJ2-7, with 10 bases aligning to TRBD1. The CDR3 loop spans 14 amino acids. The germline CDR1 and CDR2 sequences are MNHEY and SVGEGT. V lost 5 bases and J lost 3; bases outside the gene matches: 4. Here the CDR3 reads CASSRTGGLYEQYF. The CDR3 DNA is TGTGCCAGCAGTAGGACAGGGGGTCTCTACGAGCAGTACTTC.

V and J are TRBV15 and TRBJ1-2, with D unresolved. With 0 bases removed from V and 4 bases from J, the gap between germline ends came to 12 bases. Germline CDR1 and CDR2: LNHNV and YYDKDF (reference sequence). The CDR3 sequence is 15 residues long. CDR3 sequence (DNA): TGTGCCACCAGCAGAGATCGCAAGGGTCCCTATGGCTACACCTTC. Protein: CATSRDRKGPYGYTF.

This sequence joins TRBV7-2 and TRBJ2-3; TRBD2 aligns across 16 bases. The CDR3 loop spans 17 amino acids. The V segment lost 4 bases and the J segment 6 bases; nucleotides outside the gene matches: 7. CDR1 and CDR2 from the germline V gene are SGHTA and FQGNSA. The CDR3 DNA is TGTGCCAGCAGCTCGGGACTAGCGGGGGGGCCGGGGGATACGCAGTATTTT. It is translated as CASSSGLAGGPGDTQYF.

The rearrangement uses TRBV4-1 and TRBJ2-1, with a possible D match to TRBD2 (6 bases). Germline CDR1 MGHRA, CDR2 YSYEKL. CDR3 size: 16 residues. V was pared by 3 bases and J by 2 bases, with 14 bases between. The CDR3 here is CASSHEIGGTYNEQFF. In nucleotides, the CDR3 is TGCGCCAGCAGCCACGAAATTGGGGGGACCTACAATGAGCAGTTCTTC.

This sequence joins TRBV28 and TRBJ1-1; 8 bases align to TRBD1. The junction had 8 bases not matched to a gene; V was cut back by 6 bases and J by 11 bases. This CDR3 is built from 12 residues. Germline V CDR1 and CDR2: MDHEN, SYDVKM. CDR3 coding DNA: TGTGCCAGCAGCTTTCCAGGGGGCGCCGCTTTCTTT. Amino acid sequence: CASSFPGGAAFF.

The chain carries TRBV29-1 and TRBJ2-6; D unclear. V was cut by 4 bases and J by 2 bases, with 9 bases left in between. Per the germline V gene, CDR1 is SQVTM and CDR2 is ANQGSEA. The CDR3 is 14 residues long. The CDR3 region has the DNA TGCAGCGTTGCCAGCCACACTGGGGCCAACGTCCTGACTTTC. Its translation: CSVASHTGANVLTF.

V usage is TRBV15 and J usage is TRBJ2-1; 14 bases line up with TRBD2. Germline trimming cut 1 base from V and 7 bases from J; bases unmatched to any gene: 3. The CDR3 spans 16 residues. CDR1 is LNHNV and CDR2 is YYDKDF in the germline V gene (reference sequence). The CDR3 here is CATSRGLAGGSNEQFF. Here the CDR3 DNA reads TGTGCCACCAGCAGAGGACTAGCGGGGGGGTCGAATGAGCAGTTCTTC.

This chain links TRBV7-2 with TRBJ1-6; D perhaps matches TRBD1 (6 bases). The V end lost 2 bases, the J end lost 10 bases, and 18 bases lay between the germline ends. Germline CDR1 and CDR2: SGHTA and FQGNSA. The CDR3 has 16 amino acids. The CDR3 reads CASSLLGTRGRSPLHF. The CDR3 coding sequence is TGTGCCAGCAGCTTATTGGGGACACGGGGCCGATCACCCCTCCACTTT.

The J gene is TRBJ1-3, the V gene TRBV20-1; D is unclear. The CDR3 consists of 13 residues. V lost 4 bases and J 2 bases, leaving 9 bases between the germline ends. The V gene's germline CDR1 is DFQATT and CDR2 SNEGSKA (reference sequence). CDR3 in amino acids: CSAKSATGNTIYF. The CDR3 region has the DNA TGCAGTGCTAAGTCCGCTACTGGAAACACCATATATTTT.

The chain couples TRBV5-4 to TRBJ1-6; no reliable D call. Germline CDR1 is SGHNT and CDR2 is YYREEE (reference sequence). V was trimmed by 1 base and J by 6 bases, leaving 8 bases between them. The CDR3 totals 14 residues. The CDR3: CASSLLQVNSPLHF. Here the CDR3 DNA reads TGTGCCAGCAGCTTGTTACAAGTTAATTCACCCCTCCACTTT.

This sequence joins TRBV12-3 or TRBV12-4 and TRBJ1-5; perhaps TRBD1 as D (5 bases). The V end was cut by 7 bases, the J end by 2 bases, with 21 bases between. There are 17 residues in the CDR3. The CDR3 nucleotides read TGTGCCAGCACCCTCTATTATGGGGCGCGCGGCAATCAGCCCCAGCATTTT. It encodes CASTLYYGARGNQPQHF.

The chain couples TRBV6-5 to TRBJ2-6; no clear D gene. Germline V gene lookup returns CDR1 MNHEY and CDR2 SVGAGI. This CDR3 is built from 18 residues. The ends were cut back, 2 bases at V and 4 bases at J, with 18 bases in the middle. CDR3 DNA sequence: TGTGCCAGCAGTTACATGCGAGGCCTGCGCTCCGGGGCCAACGTCCTGACTTTC. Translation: CASSYMRGLRSGANVLTF.

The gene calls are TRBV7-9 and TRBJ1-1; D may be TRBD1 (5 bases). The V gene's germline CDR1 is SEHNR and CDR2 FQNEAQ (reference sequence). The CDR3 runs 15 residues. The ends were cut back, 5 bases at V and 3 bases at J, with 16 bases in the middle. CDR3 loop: CASSKRGQVYTEAFF. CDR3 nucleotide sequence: TGTGCCAGCAGCAAAAGGGGTCAGGTATACACTGAAGCTTTCTTT.

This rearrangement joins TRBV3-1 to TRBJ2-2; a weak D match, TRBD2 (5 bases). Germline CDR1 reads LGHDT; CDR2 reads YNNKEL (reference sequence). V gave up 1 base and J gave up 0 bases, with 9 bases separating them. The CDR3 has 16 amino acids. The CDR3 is CASSQGPGANTGELFF. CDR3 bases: TGTGCCAGCAGCCAAGGGCCCGGGGCGAACACCGGGGAGCTGTTTTTT.

The CDR3 DNA sequence: TGCAGCGTCGGAGCAGGGGCGGCGGAATCCTATGGCTACACCTTC. It specifies CSVGAGAAESYGYTF. The chain has TRBV29-1 and TRBJ1-2, with D tentatively TRBD1 (6 bases). With 6 bases removed from V and 4 bases from J, the gap between germline ends came to 21 bases. This CDR3 has 15 amino acids. Germline V gene data show CDR1 as SQVTM and CDR2 as ANQGSEA.

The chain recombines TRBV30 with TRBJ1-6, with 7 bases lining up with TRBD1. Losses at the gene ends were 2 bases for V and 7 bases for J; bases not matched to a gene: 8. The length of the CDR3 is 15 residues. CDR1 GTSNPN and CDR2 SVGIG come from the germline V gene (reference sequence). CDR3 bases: TGTGCCTGGAGTTTTAAGGGGGCTGTGAATTCACCCCTCCACTTT. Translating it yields CAWSFKGAVNSPLHF.

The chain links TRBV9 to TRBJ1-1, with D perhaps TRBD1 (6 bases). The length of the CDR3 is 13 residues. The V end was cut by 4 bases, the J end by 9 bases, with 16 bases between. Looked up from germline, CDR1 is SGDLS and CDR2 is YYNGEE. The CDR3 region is CASSHRDTNKAFF. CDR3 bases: TGTGCCAGCAGCCACCGGGACACAAACAAAGCTTTCTTT.

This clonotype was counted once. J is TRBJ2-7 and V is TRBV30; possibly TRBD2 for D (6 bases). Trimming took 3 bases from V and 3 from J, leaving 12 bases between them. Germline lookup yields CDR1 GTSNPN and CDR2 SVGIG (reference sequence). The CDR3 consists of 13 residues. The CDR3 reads CAWRGGRNYEQYF. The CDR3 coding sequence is TGTGCCTGGAGGGGGGGTAGGAACTACGAGCAGTACTTC.

CDR3 DNA: TGTGCCAGCAGCAGTCGGGAGAACTACCGGGGCACCGGGGAGCTGTTTTTT. This codes for CASSSRENYRGTGELFF. The chain uses TRBV7-8 and TRBJ2-2; tentatively, D is TRBD2 (6 bases). Germline V CDR1 and CDR2: SGHVS, FQNEAQ. V lost 5 bases and J lost 4, with 20 bases in between. The CDR3 extends over 17 amino acids.

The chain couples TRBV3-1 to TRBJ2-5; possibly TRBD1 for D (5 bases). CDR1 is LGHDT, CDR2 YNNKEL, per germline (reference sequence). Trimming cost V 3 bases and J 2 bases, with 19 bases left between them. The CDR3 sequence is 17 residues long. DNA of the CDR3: TGTGCCAGCAGCCATGAGACCATGAGACAGATTCAAGAGACCCAGTACTTC. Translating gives CASSHETMRQIQETQYF.